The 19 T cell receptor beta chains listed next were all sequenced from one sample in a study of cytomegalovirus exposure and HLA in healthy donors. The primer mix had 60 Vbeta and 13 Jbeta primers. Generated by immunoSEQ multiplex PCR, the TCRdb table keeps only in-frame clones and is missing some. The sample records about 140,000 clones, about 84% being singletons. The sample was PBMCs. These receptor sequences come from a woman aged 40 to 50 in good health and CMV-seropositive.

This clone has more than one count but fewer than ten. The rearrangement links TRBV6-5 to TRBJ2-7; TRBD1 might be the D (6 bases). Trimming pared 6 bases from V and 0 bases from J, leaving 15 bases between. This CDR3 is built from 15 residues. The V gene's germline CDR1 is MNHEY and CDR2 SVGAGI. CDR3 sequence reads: CASRNRDTRSYEQYF. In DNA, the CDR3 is TGTGCCAGCAGAAACAGGGATACCCGCTCCTACGAGCAGTACTTC.

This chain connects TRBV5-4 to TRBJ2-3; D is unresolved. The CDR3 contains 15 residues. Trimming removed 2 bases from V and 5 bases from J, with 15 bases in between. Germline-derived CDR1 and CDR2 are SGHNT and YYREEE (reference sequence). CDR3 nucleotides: TGTGCCAGCAGCTTCCTGACTTCGACGGGAGATACGCAGTATTTT. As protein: CASSFLTSTGDTQYF.

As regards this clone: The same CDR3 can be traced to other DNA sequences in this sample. In DNA form, the CDR3 reads TGTGCCAGCAGTACCGGACTAGCGGGAGCAGATACGCAGTATTTT. Its protein product is CASSTGLAGADTQYF. The genes are TRBV6-4 and TRBJ2-3, with 13 bases aligning to TRBD2. Unmatched junction bases numbered 3, after V lost 5 bases and J lost 4 bases. In germline, CDR1 is MRHNA, CDR2 SNTAGT. The CDR3 runs 15 residues.

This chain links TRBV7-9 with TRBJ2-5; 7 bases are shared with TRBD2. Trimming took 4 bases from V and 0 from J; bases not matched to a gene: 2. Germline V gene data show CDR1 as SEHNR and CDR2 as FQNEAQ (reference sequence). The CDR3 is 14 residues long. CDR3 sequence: CASSSGLYQETQYF. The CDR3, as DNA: TGTGCCAGCAGCTCGGGACTATACCAAGAGACCCAGTACTTC.

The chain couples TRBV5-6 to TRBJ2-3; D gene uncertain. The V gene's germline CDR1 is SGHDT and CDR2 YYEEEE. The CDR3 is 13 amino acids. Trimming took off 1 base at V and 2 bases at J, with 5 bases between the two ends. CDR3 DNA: TGTGCCAGCAGCTTGCAGGCCACAGATACGCAGTATTTT. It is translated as CASSLQATDTQYF.

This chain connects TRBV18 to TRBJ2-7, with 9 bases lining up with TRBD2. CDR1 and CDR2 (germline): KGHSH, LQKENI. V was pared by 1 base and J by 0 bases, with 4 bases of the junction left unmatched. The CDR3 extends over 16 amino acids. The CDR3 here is CASSPRGSGSSYEQYF. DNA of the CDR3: TGTGCCAGCTCACCACGGGGTAGCGGGAGCTCCTACGAGCAGTACTTC. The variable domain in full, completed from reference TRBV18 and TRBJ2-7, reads NAGVMQNPRHLVRRRGQEARLRCSPMKGHSHVYWYRQLPEEGLKFMVYLQKENIIDESGMPKERFSAEFPKEGPSILRIQQVVRGDSAAYFCASSPRGSGSSYEQYFGPGTRLTVT.

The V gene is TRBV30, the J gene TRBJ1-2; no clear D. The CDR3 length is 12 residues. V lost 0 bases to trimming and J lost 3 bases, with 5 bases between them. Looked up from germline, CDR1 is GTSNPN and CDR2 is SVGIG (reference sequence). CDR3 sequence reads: CAWSVHDYGYTF. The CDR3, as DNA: TGTGCCTGGAGTGTACATGACTATGGCTACACCTTC.

Written as DNA, the CDR3 is TGTGCCACCAGCAGGATGGTGAAAGCGGGAGGGATGGACGAGCAGTACTTC. It translates to CATSRMVKAGGMDEQYF. This chain uses TRBV15 with TRBJ2-5, with 10 bases lining up with TRBD2. TRBJ2-7 explains the end of the DNA better; the J call may be wrong. The CDR3 is made up of 17 amino acids. CDR1 is LNHNV, CDR2 YYDKDF, per germline (reference sequence).

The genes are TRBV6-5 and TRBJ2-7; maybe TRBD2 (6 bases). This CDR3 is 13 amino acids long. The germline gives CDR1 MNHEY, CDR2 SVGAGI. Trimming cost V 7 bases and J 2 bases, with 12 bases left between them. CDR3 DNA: TGTGCCAGCATGGAGGGGTTAACCTACGAGCAGTACTTC. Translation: CASMEGLTYEQYF.

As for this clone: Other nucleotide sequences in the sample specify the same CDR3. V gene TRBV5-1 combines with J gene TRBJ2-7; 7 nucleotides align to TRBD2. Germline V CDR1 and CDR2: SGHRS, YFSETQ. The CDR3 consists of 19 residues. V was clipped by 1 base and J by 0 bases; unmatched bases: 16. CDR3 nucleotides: TGCGCCAGCAGCTTGTCACCCTCCACTAGCGCCCGAAACTCCTACGAGCAGTACTTC. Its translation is CASSLSPSTSARNSYEQYF.

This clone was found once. DNA of the CDR3: TGTGCCAGCAGTTACTCCCCCGGGGTAGGCGAGCAGTACTTC. Translation gives CASSYSPGVGEQYF. The V gene is TRBV6-5, the J gene TRBJ2-7; maybe TRBD2 (5 bases). V was pared by 0 bases and J by 6 bases, with 12 bases between. Germline V lookup: CDR1 MNHEY, CDR2 SVGAGI. CDR3 length equals 14 residues.

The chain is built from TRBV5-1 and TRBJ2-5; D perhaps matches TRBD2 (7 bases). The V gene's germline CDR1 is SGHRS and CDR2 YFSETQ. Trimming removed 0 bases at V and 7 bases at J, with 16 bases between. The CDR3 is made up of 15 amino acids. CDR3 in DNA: TGCGCCAGCAGCTTGGCCGAGGGGGGGCCACGGACCCAGTACTTC. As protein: CASSLAEGGPRTQYF.

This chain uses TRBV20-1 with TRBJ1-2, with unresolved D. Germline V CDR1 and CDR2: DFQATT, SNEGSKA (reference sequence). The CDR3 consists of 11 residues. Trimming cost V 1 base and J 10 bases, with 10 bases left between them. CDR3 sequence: CSARGAPDYTF. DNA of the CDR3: TGCAGTGCTAGAGGGGCCCCTGACTACACCTTC.

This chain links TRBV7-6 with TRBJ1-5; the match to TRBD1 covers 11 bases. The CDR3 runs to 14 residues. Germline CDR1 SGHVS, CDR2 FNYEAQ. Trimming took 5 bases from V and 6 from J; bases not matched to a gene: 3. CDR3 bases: TGTGCCAGCAGCCCGGGACAGGGGGTTCAGCCCCAGCATTTT. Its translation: CASSPGQGVQPQHF.

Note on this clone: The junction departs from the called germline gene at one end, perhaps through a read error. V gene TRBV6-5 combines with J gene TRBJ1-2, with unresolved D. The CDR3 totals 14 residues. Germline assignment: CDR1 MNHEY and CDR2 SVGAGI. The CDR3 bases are TGTGCCAGCACTAAAATCGGACCAGACTACGGCTACACCTTC. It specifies CASTKIGPDYGYTF.

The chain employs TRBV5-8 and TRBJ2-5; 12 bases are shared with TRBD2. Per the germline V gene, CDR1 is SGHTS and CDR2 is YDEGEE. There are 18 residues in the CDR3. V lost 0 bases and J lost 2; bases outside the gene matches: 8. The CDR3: CASSLGATSGSGQETQYF. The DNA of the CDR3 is TGTGCCAGCAGCTTGGGCGCGACTAGCGGGAGTGGGCAAGAGACCCAGTACTTC.

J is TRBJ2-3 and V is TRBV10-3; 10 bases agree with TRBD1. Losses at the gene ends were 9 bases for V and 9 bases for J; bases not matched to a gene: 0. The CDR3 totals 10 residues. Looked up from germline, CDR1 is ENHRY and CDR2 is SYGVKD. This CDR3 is CAMGQGTQYF. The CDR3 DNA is TGTGCCATGGGACAGGGGACGCAGTATTTT.

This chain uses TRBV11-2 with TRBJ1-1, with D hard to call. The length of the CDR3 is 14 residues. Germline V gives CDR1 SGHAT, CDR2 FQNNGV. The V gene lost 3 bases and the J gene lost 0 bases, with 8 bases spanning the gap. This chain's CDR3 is CASSFSVMNTEAFF. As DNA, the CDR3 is TGTGCCAGCAGCTTTTCCGTTATGAACACTGAAGCTTTCTTT. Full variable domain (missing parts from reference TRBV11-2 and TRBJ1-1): EAGVAQSPRYKIIEKRQSVAFWCNPISGHATLYWYQQILGQGPKLLIQFQNNGVVDDSQLPKDRFSAERLKGVDSTLKIQPAKLEDSAVYLCASSFSVMNTEAFFGQGTRLTVV.

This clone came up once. CDR3 in amino acids: CSGHAGTGLYNEQFF. The CDR3 DNA is TGCAGCGGTCACGCCGGGACAGGGCTATACAATGAGCAGTTCTTC. The chain combines TRBV29-1 with TRBJ2-1; TRBD1 matches 9 bases. V was pared by 7 bases and J by 4 bases, with 11 bases of the junction left unmatched. CDR1 is SQVTM and CDR2 is ANQGSEA in the germline V gene. The CDR3 loop spans 15 amino acids.